Reported below is one T cell receptor (beta chain). Assignments of participants to cohorts depended upon their own reported clinical history. The germline V gene has CDR1 DFQATT and CDR2 SNEGSKA (reference sequence). Trimming pared 4 bases from V and 6 bases from J, leaving 7 bases between. This CDR3 spans 11 amino acids. The sample originates from a study of blood T cell repertoires in COVID-19. The assay was immunoSEQ multiplex PCR, and TCRdb's table has in-frame clones only and misses some. The sample has some 110,000 clones, about 83% seen once. The chain joins TRBV20-1 to TRBJ1-3; no clear D. This clonotype was sampled from a woman in her 30s who had recovered from COVID-19. The sequencing sample was made of PBMCs or T cells enriched from blood (not recorded which). CDR3 protein: CSAMFVNTIYF. The CDR3 DNA reads as TGCAGTGCTATGTTCGTAAACACCATATATTTT.